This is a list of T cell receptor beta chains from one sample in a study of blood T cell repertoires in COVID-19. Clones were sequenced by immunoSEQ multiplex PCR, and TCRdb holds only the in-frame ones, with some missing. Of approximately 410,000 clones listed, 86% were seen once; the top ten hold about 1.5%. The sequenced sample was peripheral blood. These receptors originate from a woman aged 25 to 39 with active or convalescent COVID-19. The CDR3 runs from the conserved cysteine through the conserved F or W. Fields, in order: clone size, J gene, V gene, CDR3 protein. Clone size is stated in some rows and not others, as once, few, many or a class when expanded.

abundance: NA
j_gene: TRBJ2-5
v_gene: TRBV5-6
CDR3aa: CASSLAPAIQETQYF

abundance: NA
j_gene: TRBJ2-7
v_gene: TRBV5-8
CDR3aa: CASSHGTDTYEQYF

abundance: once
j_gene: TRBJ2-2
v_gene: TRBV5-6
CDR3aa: CASRWGLAGNTGELFF

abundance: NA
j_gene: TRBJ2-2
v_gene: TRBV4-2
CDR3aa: CASSVWSQGDDTGELFF

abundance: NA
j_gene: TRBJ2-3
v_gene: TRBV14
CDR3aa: CASSLRTGVSTQYF

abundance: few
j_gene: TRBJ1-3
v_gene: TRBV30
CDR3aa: CAWTGSGNTIYF

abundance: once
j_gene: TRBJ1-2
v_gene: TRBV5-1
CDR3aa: CASSLQAGVVHGYTF

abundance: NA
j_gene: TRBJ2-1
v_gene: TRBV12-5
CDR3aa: CASGLVRKAGRLNEQFF

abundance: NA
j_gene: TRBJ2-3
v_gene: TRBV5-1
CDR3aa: CASSINQGWAADTQYF

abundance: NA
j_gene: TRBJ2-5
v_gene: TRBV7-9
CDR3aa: CASSIYGQGVGETQYF

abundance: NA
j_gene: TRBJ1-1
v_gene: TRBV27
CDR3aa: CASKTARRNTEAFF

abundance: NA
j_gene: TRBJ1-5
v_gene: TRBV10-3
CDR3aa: CAITATSNQPQHF

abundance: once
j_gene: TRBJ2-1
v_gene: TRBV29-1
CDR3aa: CSIRDINNEQFF

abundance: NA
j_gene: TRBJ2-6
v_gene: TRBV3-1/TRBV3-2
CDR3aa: CASSLDRDMESGANVLTF

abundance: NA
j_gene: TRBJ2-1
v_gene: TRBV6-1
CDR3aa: CASSEDGLGAGEQFF

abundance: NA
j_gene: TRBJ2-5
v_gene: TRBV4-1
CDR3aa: CASRPGTSGQETQYF

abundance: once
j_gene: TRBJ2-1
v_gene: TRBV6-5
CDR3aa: CASSYSSGGNEQFF

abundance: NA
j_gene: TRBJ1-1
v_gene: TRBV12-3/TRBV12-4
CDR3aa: CASLIPGLTEAFF

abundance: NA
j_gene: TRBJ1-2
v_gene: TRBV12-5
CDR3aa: CASGPGDGNYGYTF

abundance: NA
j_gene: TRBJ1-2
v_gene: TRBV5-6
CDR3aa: CASSLDRDYGYTF